The 8 T cell receptor beta chains reported below all come from one sample, sequenced in a study of neoadjuvant nivolumab and ipilimumab in lung cancer. Method: immunoSEQ multiplex PCR; TCRdb's copy keeps in-frame clones and lacks some. This table holds under 15,000 clones, around 70% found once. The sequenced sample was peripheral blood, obtained after neoadjuvant nivolumab, alone or with ipilimumab, at or shortly before surgery. The receptors were sampled from an adult with non-small cell lung cancer.

This sequence joins TRBV5-1 and TRBJ2-3, with TRBD1 as a possible D gene (5 bases). Trimming pared 4 bases from V and 5 bases from J, leaving 17 bases between. This CDR3 is 15 amino acids long. Germline values: CDR1 SGHRS, CDR2 YFSETQ. CDR3 region: CASSGAEYLLDTQYF. The DNA of the CDR3 is TGCGCCAGCAGCGGGGCCGAATATTTGTTAGATACGCAGTATTTT.

This clone has more than one count but fewer than ten. The chain joins TRBV30 to TRBJ2-7, with D perhaps matching TRBD2 (6 bases). With 4 bases removed from V and 1 base from J, the gap between germline ends came to 8 bases. Germline loops: CDR1 GTSNPN, CDR2 SVGIG (reference sequence). The CDR3 runs 12 residues. CDR3 DNA: TGTGCCTGGATGGGAGGTTCCTACGAGCAGTACTTC. Translation gives CAWMGGSYEQYF.

The rearrangement joins TRBV5-1 to TRBJ2-7, with 10 bases matching TRBD2. V lost 1 base, J lost 7 bases, and 5 bases stayed unmatched. CDR3 size: 14 residues. Per germline, CDR1 SGHRS and CDR2 YFSETQ. In DNA form, the CDR3 reads TGCGCCAGCAGCTTGTCGAGCGGGAGGGATGAGCAGTACTTC. Translated: CASSLSSGRDEQYF.

V and J are TRBV7-3 and TRBJ2-3, with 8 positions matching TRBD2. The germline gives CDR1 SGHTA, CDR2 FQGTGA. The CDR3 runs to 14 residues. The ends lost 4 bases at V and 6 bases at J; junction bases unmatched: 6. The CDR3 spells CASSSGLGKDTQYF. As DNA, the CDR3 is TGTGCCAGCAGCTCGGGACTAGGGAAGGATACGCAGTATTTT.

The V call is TRBV7-6, the J call TRBJ1-1; 7 bases line up with TRBD1. Trimming took 4 bases from V and 0 from J; bases not matched to a gene: 5. CDR3 length: 15 residues. Looked up from germline, CDR1 is SGHVS and CDR2 is FNYEAQ. The CDR3 reads CASSSLTGMNTEAFF. The CDR3, as DNA: TGTGCCAGCAGCTCTTTGACAGGGATGAACACTGAAGCTTTCTTT.

CDR3: CASSLAGAEDTQYF. As DNA, the CDR3 is TGTGCCAGCAGCTTGGCGGGGGCCGAAGATACGCAGTATTTT. The chain recombines TRBV5-5 with TRBJ2-3; D is tentatively TRBD1 or TRBD2 (6 bases each). CDR3 length: 14 amino acids. Germline V gene data show CDR1 as SGHKS and CDR2 as YYEKEE (reference sequence). The germline V and J ends were trimmed by 0 bases and 5 bases, with 10 bases remaining between them.

This clone has a handful of counts. The germline gene is not matched at one end of the junction; a read error may be the cause. The CDR3 sequence is CAWTAEDRGRNF. Here the CDR3 DNA reads TGTGCCTGGACCGCTGAGGACAGGGGGCGGAACTTC. The chain links TRBV30 to TRBJ2-7; the match to TRBD1 covers 11 bases. The CDR3 covers 12 residues. The V gene's germline CDR1 is GTSNPN and CDR2 SVGIG (reference sequence).

This clone was seen just once. The chain links TRBV5-1 to TRBJ2-1; tentative D call: TRBD1 (5 bases). The germline gives CDR1 SGHRS, CDR2 YFSETQ. V lost 1 base, J lost 10 bases, and 15 bases lay in between. The CDR3 totals 14 residues. CDR3 bases: TGCGCCAGCAGCTTGAATGGGGCAGGCAGCGAGCAGTTCTTC. Translating it yields CASSLNGAGSEQFF.